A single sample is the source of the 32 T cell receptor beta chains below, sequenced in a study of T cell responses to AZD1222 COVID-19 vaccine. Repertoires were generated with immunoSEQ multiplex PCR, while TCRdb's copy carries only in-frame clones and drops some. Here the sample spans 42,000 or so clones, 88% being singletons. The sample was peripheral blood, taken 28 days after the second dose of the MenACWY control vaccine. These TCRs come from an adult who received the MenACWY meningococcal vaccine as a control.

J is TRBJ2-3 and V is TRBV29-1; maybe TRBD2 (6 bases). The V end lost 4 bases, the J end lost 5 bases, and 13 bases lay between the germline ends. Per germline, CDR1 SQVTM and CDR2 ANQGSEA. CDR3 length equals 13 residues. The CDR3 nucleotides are TGCAGCGTTGCTCGGGGGAATAAAGATACGCAGTATTTT. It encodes CSVARGNKDTQYF.

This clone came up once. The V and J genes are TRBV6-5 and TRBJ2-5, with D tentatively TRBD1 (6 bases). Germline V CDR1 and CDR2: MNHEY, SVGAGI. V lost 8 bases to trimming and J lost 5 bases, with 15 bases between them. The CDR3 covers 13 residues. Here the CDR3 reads CASGRGASETQYF. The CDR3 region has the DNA TGTGCCAGCGGCAGGGGAGCGTCGGAGACCCAGTACTTC.

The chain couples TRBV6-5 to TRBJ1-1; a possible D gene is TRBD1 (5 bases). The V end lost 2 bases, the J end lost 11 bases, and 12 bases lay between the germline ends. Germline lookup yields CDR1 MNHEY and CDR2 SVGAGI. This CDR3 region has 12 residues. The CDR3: CASSYVQGWAFF. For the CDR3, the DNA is TGTGCCAGCAGTTACGTTCAGGGATGGGCTTTCTTT.

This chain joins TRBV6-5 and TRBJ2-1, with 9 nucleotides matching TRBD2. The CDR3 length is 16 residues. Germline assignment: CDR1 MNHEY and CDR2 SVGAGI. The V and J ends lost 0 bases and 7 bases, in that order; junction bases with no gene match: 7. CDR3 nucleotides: TGTGCCAGCAGTTACTCGGGCGGGAGGGCCCGTAATGAGCAGTTCTTC. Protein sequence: CASSYSGGRARNEQFF.

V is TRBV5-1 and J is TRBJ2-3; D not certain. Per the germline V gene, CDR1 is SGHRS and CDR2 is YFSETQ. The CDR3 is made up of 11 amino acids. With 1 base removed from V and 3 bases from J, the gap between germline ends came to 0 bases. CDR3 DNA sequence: TGCGCCAGCAGCTTGACAGATACGCAGTATTTT. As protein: CASSLTDTQYF. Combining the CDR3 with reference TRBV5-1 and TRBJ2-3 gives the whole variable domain KAGVTQTPRYLIKTRGQQVTLSCSPISGHRSVSWYQQTPGQGLQFLFEYFSETQRNKGNFPGRFSGRQFSNSRSEMNVSTLELGDSALYLCASSLTDTQYFGPGTRLTVL.

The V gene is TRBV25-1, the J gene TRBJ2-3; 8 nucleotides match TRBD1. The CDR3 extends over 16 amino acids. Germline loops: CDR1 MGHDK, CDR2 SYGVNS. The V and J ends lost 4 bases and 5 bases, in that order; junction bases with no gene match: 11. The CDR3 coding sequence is TGTGCCAGCAGTGGGGAATCAGGGGGCAGGTTAGATACGCAGTATTTT. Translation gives CASSGESGGRLDTQYF.

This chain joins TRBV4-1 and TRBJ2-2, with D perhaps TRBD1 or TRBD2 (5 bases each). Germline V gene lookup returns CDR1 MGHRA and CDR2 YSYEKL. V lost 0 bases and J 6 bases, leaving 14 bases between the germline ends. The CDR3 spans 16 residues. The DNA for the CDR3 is TGCGCCAGCAGCCAAGATCGGGACGTGAGGGCCGGGGAGCTGTTTTTT. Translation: CASSQDRDVRAGELFF.

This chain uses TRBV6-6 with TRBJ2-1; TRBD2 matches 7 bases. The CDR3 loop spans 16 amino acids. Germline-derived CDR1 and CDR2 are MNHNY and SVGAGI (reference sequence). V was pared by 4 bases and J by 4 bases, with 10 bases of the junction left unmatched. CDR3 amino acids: CASSSPAGVVYNEQFF. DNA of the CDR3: TGTGCCAGCAGTTCCCCCGCGGGAGTAGTATACAATGAGCAGTTCTTC.

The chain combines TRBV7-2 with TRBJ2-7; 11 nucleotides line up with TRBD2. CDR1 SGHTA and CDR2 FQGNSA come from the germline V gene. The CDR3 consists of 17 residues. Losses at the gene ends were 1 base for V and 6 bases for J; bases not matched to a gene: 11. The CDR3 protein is CASSLVLAGGPSGEQYF. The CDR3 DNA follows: TGTGCCAGCAGCTTAGTTCTAGCGGGAGGCCCCTCCGGCGAGCAGTACTTC.

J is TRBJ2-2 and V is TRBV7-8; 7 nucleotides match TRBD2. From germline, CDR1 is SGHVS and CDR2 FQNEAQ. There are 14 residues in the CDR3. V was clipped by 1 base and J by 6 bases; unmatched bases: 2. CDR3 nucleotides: TGTGCCAGCAGCTTAGAGGGGAGGGCCGGGGAGCTGTTTTTT. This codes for CASSLEGRAGELFF.

Written as DNA, the CDR3 is TGTGCCAGCACCCCCGGCGGGGGGACTGAAGCTTTCTTT. This translates into CASTPGGGTEAFF. This chain links TRBV28 with TRBJ1-1; perhaps TRBD1 as D (5 bases). CDR1 and CDR2 from the germline V gene are MDHEN and SYDVKM. V shed 7 bases and J shed 5 bases, with 14 bases lying between them. This CDR3 is 13 amino acids long.

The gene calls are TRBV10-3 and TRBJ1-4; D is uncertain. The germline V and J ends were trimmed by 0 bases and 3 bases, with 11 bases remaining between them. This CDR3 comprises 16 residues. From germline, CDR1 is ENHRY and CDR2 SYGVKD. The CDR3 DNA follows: TGTGCCATCAGTGAGTCGATTGCCAGGTCTAATGAAAAACTGTTTTTT. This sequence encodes CAISESIARSNEKLFF.

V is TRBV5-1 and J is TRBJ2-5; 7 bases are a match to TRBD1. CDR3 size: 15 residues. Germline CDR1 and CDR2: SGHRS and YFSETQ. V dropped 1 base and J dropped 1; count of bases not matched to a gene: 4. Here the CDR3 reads CASSLSDRAQETQYF. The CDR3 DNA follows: TGCGCCAGCAGCTTGTCCGACAGGGCCCAAGAGACCCAGTACTTC.

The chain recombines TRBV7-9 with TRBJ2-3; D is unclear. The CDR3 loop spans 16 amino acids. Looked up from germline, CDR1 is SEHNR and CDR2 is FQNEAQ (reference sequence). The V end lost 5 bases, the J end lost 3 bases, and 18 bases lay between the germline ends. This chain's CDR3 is CASSPPWRLGTDTQYF. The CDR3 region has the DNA TGTGCCAGCAGCCCCCCATGGAGACTGGGGACAGATACGCAGTATTTT.

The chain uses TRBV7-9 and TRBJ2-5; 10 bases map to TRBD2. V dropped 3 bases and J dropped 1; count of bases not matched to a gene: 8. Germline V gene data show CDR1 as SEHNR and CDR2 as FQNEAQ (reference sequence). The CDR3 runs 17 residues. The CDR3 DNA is TGTGCCAGCAGCTTTTTACTAGCGGGATTCCCCCAAGAGACCCAGTACTTC. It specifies CASSFLLAGFPQETQYF.

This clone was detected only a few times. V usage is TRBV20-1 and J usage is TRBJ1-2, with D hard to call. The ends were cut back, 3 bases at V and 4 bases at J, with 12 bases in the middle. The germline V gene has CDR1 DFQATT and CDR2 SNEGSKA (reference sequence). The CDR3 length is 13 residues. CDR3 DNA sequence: TGCAGTGCTAGTGCCAGAGTCGGCTATGGCTACACCTTC. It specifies CSASARVGYGYTF.

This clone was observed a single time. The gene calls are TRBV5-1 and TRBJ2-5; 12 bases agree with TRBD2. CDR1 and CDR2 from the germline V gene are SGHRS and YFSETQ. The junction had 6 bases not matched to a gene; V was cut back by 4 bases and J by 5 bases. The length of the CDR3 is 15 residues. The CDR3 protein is CASSPTTSGSETQYF. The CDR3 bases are TGCGCCAGCAGCCCTACGACTAGCGGGAGTGAGACCCAGTACTTC.

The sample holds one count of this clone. The CDR3 DNA reads as TGTGCCACCGCCCGAACGGGCGCTGAAGCTTTCTTT. Translation: CATARTGAEAFF. This chain connects TRBV19 to TRBJ1-1; D is unclear. Germline CDR1 LNHDA, CDR2 SQIVND (reference sequence). Trimming shortened V by 10 bases and J by 6 bases, and 15 bases separated the two germline ends. This CDR3 contains 12 residues.

The CDR3 is CAWDRLNTEAFF. CDR3 DNA sequence: TGTGCCTGGGACAGATTGAACACTGAAGCTTTCTTT. The chain links TRBV30 to TRBJ1-1; weak D call: TRBD1 (5 bases). V was pared by 5 bases and J by 0 bases, with 7 bases between. CDR3 length equals 12 residues. The V gene's germline CDR1 is GTSNPN and CDR2 SVGIG (reference sequence).

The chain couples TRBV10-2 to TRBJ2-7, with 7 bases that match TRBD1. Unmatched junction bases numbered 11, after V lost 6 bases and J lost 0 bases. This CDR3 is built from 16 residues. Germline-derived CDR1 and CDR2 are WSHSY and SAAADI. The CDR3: CASRQGVRGSSYEQYF. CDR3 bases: TGCGCCAGCAGGCAGGGGGTCCGGGGTAGCTCCTACGAGCAGTACTTC.

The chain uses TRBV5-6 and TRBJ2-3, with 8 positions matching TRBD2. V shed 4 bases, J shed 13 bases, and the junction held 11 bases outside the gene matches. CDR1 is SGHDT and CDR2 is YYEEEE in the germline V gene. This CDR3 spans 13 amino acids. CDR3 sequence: CASSPSLSREEYF. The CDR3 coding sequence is TGTGCCAGCAGCCCCTCTCTCTCGCGGGAGGAGTATTTT.

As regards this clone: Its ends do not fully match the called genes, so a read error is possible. CDR3 bases: TGTGCCAGCAGCTTACGAGGACTGTCCCGTCCTCCCTACGATGAGCAGTTCTTC. This gives the protein CASSLRGLSRPPYDEQFF. The chain recombines TRBV3-1 (or the pseudogene TRBV3-2) with TRBJ2-1, with TRBD2 as a possible D gene (5 bases). The germline CDR1 and CDR2 sequences are LGHDT and YNNKEL (reference sequence). This CDR3 is 18 amino acids long.

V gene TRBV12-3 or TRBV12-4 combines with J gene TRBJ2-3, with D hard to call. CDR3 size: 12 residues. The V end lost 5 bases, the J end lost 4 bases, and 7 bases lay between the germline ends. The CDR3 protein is CASSLTPDTQYF. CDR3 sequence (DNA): TGTGCCAGCAGTCTTACTCCAGATACGCAGTATTTT.

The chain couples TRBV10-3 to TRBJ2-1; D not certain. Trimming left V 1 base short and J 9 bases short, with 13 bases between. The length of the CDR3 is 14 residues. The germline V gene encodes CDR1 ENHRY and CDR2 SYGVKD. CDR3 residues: CAISELGLGGEQFF. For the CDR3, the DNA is TGTGCCATCAGTGAGTTGGGATTAGGCGGTGAGCAGTTCTTC.

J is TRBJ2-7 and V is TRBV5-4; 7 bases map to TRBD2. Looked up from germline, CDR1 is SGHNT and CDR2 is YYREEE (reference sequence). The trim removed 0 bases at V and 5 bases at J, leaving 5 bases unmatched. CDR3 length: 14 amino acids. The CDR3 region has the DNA TGTGCCAGCAGCTTGGGACTAGCTACTAACGAGCAGTACTTC. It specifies CASSLGLATNEQYF.

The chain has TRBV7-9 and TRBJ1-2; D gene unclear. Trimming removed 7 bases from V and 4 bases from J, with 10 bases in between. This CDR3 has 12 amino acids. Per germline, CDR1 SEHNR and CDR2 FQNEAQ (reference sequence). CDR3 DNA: TGTGCCAGCATGGGTCACAGCTATGGCTACACCTTC. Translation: CASMGHSYGYTF. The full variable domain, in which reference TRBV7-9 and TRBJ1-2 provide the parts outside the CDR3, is DTGVSQNPRHKITKRGQNVTFRCDPISEHNRLYWYRQTLGQGPEFLTYFQNEAQLEKSRLLSDRFSAERPKGSFSTLEIQRTEQGDSAMYLCASMGHSYGYTFGSGTRLTVV.

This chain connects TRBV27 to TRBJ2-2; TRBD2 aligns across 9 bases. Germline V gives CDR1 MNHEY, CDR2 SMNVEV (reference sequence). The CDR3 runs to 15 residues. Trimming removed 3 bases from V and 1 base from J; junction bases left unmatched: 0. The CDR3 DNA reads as TGTGCCAGCAGTTTGACTAGCGGGAACACCGGGGAGCTGTTTTTT. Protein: CASSLTSGNTGELFF.

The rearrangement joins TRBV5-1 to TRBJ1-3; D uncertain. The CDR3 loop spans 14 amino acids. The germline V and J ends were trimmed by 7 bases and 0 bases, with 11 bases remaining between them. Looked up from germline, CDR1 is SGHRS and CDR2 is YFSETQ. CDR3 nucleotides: TGCGCCAGCCGTGAGTACAGCTCTGGAAACACCATATATTTT. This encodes CASREYSSGNTIYF.

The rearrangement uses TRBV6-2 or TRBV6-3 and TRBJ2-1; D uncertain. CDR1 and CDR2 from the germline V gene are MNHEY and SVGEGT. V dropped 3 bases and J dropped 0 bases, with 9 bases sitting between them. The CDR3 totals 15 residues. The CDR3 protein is CASSYLWVSYNEQFF. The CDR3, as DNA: TGTGCCAGCAGTTATCTGTGGGTCTCCTACAATGAGCAGTTCTTC.

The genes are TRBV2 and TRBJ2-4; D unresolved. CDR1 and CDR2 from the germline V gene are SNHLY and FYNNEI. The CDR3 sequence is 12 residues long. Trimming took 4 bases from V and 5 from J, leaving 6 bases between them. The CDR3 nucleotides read TGTGCCAGCAGTGTAGATGAAAACATTCAGTACTTC. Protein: CASSVDENIQYF.

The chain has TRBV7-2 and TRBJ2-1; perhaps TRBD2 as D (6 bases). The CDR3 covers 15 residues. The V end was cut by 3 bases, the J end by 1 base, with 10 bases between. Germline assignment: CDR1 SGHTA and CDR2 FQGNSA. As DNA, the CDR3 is TGTGCCAGCAGCTTCGGTAGCGGTTCCTACAATGAGCAGTTCTTC. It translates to CASSFGSGSYNEQFF.

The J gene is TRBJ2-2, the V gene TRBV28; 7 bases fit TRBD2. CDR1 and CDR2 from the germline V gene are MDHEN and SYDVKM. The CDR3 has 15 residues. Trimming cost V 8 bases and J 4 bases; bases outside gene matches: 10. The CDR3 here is CASLGTNLFTGELFF. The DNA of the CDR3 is TGTGCCAGCTTGGGGACTAATCTTTTCACCGGGGAGCTGTTTTTT.